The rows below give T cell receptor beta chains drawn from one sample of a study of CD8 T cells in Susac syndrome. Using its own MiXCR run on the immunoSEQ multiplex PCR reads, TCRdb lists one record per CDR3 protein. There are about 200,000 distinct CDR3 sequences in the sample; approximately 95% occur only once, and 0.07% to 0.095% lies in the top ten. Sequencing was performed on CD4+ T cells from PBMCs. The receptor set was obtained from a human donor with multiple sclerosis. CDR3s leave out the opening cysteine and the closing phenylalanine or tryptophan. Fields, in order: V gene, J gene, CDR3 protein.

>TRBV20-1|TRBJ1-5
SASPQGEPQH
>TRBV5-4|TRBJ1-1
ASSLQQGRAF
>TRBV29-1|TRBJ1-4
SVLQGSEKLF
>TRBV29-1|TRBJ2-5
SVPDRGQGETQY
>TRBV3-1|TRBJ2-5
ASSQDRQSRETQY
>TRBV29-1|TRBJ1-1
SVVAGRYTEAF
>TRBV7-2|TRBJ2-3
ASSKGAVTDTQY
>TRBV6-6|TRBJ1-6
ASSYSSAAPSLH
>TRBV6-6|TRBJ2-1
ASTTSGGHNEQF
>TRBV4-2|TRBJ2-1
ASSQEPDRVAYNEQF
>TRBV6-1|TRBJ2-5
ASSLSAETQY
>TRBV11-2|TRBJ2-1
ASSPAGLAGNEQF
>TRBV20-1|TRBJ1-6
SARDGSNSPLH
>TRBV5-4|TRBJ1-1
ASSQGRGRRNISEAF
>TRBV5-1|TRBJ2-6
ATHSGGPSGANVLT
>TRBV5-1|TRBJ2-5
ASSLASTQETQY
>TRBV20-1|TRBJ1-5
SARGGQGNQPQH
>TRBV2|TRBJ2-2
ASKTANTGELF
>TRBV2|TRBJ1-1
ASSPLGPGEAF
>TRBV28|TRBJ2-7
ASNKRGTTYEQY
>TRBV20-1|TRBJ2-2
SATGTFPGELF
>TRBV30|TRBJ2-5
AWSGPHGLGETQY
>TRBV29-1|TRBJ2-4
SVFVSGAAKNIQY
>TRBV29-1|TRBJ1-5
SVGGTAGGIAQH
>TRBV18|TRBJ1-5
ASGKRDQPQH
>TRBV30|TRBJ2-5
AWSGVAGPGETQY
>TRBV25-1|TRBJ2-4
ASSVRSGRDIQY
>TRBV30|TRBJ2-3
AWSVRGVRTDTQY
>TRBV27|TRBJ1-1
ASSLVQGATEAF
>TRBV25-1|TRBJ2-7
ASSRPGSYEQY
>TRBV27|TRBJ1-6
ASSPRQDNSPLH
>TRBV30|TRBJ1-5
AWSVGAVIQPQH
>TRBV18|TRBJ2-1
ASSPNGLGRGRQF
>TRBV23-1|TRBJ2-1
ASRPRSTGKGGNEQF
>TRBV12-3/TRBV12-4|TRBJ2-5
ASSLGGGVGRETQY
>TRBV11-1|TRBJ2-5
ASSLDGTQY